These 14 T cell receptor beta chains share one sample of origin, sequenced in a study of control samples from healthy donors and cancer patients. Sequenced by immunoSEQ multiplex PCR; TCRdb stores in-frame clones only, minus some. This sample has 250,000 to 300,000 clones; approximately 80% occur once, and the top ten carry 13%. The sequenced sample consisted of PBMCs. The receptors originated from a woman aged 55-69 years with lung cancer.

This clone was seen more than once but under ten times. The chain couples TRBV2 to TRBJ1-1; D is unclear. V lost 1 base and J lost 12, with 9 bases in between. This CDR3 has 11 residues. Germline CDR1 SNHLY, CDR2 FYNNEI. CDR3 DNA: TGTGCCAGCAGTGAAGAGTCAGTGACTTTCTTT. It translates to CASSEESVTFF. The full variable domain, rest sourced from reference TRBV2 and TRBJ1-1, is EPEVTQTPSHQVTQMGQEVILRCVPISNHLYFYWYRQILGQKVEFLVSFYNNEISEKSEIFDDQFSVERPDGSNFTLKIRSTKLEDSAMYFCASSEESVTFFGQGTRLTVV.

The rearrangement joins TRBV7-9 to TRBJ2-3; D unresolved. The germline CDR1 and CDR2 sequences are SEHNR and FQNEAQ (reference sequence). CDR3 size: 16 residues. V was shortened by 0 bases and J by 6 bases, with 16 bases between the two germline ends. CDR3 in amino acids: CASSLALGFQGDTQYF. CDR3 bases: TGTGCCAGCAGCTTAGCGTTGGGGTTCCAAGGGGATACGCAGTATTTT.

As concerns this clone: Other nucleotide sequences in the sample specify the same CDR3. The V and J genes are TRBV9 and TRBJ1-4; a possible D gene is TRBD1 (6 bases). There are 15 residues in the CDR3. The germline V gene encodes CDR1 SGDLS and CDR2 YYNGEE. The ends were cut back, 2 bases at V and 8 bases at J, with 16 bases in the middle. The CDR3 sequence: CASSVGGRDGEKLFF. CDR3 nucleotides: TGTGCCAGCAGCGTCGGGGGCAGGGACGGGGAAAAACTGTTTTTT.

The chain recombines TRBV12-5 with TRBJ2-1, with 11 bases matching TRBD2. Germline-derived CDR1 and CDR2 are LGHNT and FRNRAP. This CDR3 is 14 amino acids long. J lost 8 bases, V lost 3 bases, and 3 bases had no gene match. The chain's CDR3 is CASGFSGRAHEQFF. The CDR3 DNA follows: TGTGCTAGTGGTTTTAGCGGGAGGGCGCATGAGCAGTTCTTC.

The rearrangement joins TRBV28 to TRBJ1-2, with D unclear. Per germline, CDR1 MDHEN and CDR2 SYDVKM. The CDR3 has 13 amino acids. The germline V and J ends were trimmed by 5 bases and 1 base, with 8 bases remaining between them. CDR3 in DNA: TGTGCCAGCAGTGGGCCGCTTAACTATGGCTACACCTTC. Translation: CASSGPLNYGYTF.

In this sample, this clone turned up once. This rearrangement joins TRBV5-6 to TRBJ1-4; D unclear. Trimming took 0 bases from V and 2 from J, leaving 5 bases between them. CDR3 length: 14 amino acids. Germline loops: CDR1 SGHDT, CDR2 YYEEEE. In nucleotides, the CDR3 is TGTGCCAGCAGCTTGGGACTTACTAATGAAAAACTGTTTTTT. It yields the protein CASSLGLTNEKLFF.

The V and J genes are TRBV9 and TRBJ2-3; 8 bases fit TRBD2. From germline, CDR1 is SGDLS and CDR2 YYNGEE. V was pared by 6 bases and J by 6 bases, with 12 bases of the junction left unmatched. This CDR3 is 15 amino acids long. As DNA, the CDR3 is TGTGCCAGCAACCTCCTCGGGGGGGGCGCGGATACGCAGTATTTT. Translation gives CASNLLGGGADTQYF.

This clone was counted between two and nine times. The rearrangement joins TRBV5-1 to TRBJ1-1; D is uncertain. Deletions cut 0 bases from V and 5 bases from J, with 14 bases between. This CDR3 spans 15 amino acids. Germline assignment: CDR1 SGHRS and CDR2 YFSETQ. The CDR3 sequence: CASSLEPSGGTEAFF. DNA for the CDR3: TGCGCCAGCAGCTTGGAGCCGTCTGGCGGAACTGAAGCTTTCTTT.

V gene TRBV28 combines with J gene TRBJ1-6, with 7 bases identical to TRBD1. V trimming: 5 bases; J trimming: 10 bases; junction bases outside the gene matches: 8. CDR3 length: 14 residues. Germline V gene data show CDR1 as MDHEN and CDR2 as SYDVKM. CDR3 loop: CASSLTGSSSPLHF. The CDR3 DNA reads TGTGCCAGCAGTCTGACAGGGTCTTCGTCACCCCTCCACTTT.

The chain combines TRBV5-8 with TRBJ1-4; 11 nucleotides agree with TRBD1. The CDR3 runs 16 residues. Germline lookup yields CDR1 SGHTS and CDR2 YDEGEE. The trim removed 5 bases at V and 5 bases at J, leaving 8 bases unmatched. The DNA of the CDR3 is TGTGCCAGCAGGCTCTGGACAGGGGGCGGAAATGAAAAACTGTTTTTT. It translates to CASRLWTGGGNEKLFF. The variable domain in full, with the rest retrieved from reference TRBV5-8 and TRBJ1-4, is EAGVTQSPTHLIKTRGQQATLRCSPISGHTSVYWYQQALGLGLQFLLWYDEGEERNRGNFPPRFSGRQFPNYSSELNVNALELEDSALYLCASRLWTGGGNEKLFFGSGTQLSVL.

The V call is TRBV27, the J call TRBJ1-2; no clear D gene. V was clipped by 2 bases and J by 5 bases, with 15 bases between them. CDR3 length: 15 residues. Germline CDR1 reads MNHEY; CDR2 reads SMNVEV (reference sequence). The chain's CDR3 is CASSLAASSGYGYTF. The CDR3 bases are TGTGCCAGCAGTTTAGCGGCATCCTCTGGTTATGGCTACACCTTC.

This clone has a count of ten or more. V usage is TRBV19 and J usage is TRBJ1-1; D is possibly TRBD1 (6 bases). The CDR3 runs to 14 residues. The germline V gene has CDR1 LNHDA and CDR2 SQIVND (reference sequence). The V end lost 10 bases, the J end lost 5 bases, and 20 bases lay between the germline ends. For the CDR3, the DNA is TGTGCCACTGGGGCCAGGGGTGGATGGACTGAAGCTTTCTTT. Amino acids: CATGARGGWTEAFF.

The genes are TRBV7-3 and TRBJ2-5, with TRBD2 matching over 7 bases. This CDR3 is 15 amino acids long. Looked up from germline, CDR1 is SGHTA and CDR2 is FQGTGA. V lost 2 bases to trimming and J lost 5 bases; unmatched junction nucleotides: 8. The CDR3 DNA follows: TGTGCCAGCAGCTTAGGTCTGGGGAGGGTCGAGACCCAGTACTTC. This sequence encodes CASSLGLGRVETQYF.

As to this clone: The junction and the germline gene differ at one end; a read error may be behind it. This CDR3 is CASTLGGFTDTQYF. CDR3 coding DNA: TGCGCCAGCACCTTGGGGGGTTTCACAGATACGCAGTATTTT. The V gene is TRBV5-1, the J gene TRBJ2-3, with D tentatively TRBD2 (6 bases). The CDR3 loop spans 14 amino acids. Germline V CDR1 and CDR2: SGHRS, YFSETQ.